The present TCR beta chain was sequenced within a study of CD8+CD57+ T cells in acquired aplastic anemia (dated by TCRdb to between 2017 and 2018). Regarding the study in general: Extracted DNA from sorted CD4+ and CD8+ cells averaged 3.2 ug, ranging from roughly 0.17 to 27.4 ug. CD8+CD57+ expansion was defined as a frequency above the mean frequency observed in healthy subjects.

The germline V gene encodes CDR1 SGHVS and CDR2 FQNEAQ. The CDR3 has 14 amino acids, counting the end cysteine and phenylalanine. Just the 42-base CDR3 DNA is kept, in frame starting at base 1. The germline V end is reduced by 4 bases and the J end by 3 bases; junction bases left unmatched: 6. This clonotype has just a few counts. There is no known antigen for this receptor. Per-base quality was not reported, and no clone a single base away is much larger than it. Patients chosen for sequencing had shown expansion of CD8+CD57+ cells by flow cytometry. Every patient had severe acquired aplastic anemia, diagnosed using the International Study of Aplastic Anemia and Agranulocytosis and Camitta criteria. No patient had received any therapy when blood was sampled. In this study, sorted CD4+ and CD8+ T cells from the blood of healthy subjects and of severe aplastic anemia patients had their TCR repertoires deep-sequenced. Patients were enrolled under clinicaltrials.gov protocols 00001620, 01623167, 00001397, 00071045, 00081523 and 00961064 in the USA. Ficoll-Paque density gradient centrifugation was used to isolate peripheral blood mononuclear cells. Before DNA extraction, CD4+ and CD8+ T cells were sorted with FACS or magnetic beads.

Profiling of TCR beta VDJ combinations and CDR3 sequences used genomic DNA as the template. An Illumina HiSeq 2000 was used for TCR repertoire sequencing. The study's own analysis went as follows. Repertoire assessment relied on Simpson's diversity index, CDR3 size and DJ length profiles, and TRBV/TRBJ rearrangement plots. Whichever DNA sequence was most abundant in the deep sequencing data was defined as the immunodominant clone. CDR3 amino acid sequences were screened for sharing across subjects and compared with published repertoires and the VDJdb database. In-frame beta chains were kept once TCRdb had trimmed the public reads at Q25 with fastp and called clones with MiXCR. For every CDR3 protein sequence, its rows merge into one entry that carries the most common genes and DNA. These V and J calls rely on TCRdb rather than the paper's analysis. A total of about 160,000 distinct CDR3 sequences appear in this sample, about half of them only once. The ten largest clones represent roughly 3.2% of the sample.

General conclusions and limits of the study: Although twenty-nine CD8+ CDR3 sequences were shared by patients and controls, these sequences appeared highly expressed in patients and within the immunodominant clones of patients. No significant difference in CD8+ Simpson's diversity was found between patients and healthy controls (P=0.060).

The TCR was taken from a human donor with aplastic anemia. Sequencing input: sorted CD4+, CD8+, or CD8+CD57+ T cells (not recorded which) from PBMCs. The chain couples TRBV7-8 to TRBJ2-7, with 7 bases matching TRBD2. The CDR3 in this case is CASSSRLAGYEQYF. The sequenced DNA: TGTGCCAGCAGCTCCAGACTAGCCGGCTACGAGCAGTACTTC.